These T cell receptor beta chains were read from a single sample in a study of cytomegalovirus exposure and HLA in healthy donors. The assay was immunoSEQ multiplex PCR, and TCRdb's table has in-frame clones only and misses some. The sample shows 150,000 to 200,000 clones, about 82% of them seen only once. The sample comprised PBMCs. These receptors originate from a woman between 25 and 40 years old in good health and CMV-seropositive. CDR3s include the opening cysteine and the closing phenylalanine or tryptophan. D genes are given only for firm matches. Not all rows give a size; the values are once, few, many and, for expanded clones, a class.

.	TRBV5-1	TRBD1	TRBJ1-1	TGCGCCAGCAGCCTTCGACAGGGGGGCACTGAAGCTTTCTTT	CASSLRQGGTEAFF
once	TRBV7-2	.	TRBJ2-3	TGTGCCAGCAGCTTATACGGGGGGCCAGATACGCAGTATTTT	CASSLYGGPDTQYF
.	TRBV18	.	TRBJ1-1	TGTGCCAGCCTCGCCGACAGCTACACTGAAGCTTTCTTT	CASLADSYTEAFF
.	TRBV6-8	.	TRBJ2-1	TGTGCCAGCAAGTGGGGCCCCCTGGGTTACAATGAGCAGTTCTTC	CASKWGPLGYNEQFF
.	TRBV18	TRBD1	TRBJ2-7	TGTGCCAGCTCCAAGATGGGTGACAGGGGGTACGAGCAGTACTTC	CASSKMGDRGYEQYF
.	TRBV5-1	.	TRBJ2-3	TGCGCCAGCAGCTTAGACATGCCTAGCACAGATACGCAGTATTTT	CASSLDMPSTDTQYF
.	TRBV5-1	TRBD1	TRBJ2-3	TGCGCCAGCCAGGGGGCGCCAAGCACAGATACGCAGTATTTT	CASQGAPSTDTQYF
.	TRBV10-3	TRBD1	TRBJ2-3	TGTGCCATCAGCGGGACAGGGGGCAGTGACGGGACAGATACGCAGTATTTT	CAISGTGGSDGTDTQYF
.	TRBV7-2	TRBD1	TRBJ2-7	TGTGCCAGCGGGAGGGACAGGGTGACCTACGAGCAGTACTTC	CASGRDRVTYEQYF
.	TRBV5-6	.	TRBJ2-4	TGTGCCAGCAGCCGTGAACAGTGGAACATTCAGTACTTC	CASSREQWNIQYF
.	TRBV9	.	TRBJ2-3	TGTGCCAGCAGCGTAATGGCAGGGAATAGGGATACGCAGTATTTT	CASSVMAGNRDTQYF
.	TRBV6-5	.	TRBJ2-2	TGTGCCAGCCGAGGGCCGAACACCGGGGAGCTGTTTTTT	CASRGPNTGELFF
few	TRBV30	.	TRBJ2-7	TGTGCCTGGGGTTGGAGGTCCGAGCAGTACTTC	CAWGWRSEQYF
.	TRBV5-8	.	TRBJ2-3	TGTGCCACCAGCCGATTTATGGGTAGCGGCACAGATACGCAGTATTTT	CATSRFMGSGTDTQYF
.	TRBV6-5	TRBD1	TRBJ1-1	TGTGCCAGCAGTAGCCAGGACAGGGGGTACACTGAAGCTTTCTTT	CASSSQDRGYTEAFF
.	TRBV4-3	.	TRBJ2-7	TGCGCCAGCAGCCAAGGGGAACAGGGTTCCTACGAGCAGTACTTC	CASSQGEQGSYEQYF
.	TRBV6-6	.	TRBJ1-2	TGTGCCAGCCACAGTGGCTCGGTGGATGGCTACACCTTC	CASHSGSVDGYTF
.	TRBV19	.	TRBJ1-4	TGTGCCAGTAGTATAGGGGTCGCGGCGGAAAAACTGTTTTTT	CASSIGVAAEKLFF
.	TRBV7-2	TRBD2	TRBJ2-4	TGTGCCAGCAGCTTTGGACTAGCGGGGGTCATAGCCAAAAACATTCAGTACTTC	CASSFGLAGVIAKNIQYF
.	TRBV18	.	TRBJ2-7	TGTGCCAGCTCAAATAATAGGGGGAGTGACGAGCAGTACTTC	CASSNNRGSDEQYF
.	TRBV12-5	.	TRBJ2-1	TGTGCTAGTGGTTTAGCGACTACCTCCTACAATGAGCAGTTCTTC	CASGLATTSYNEQFF
.	TRBV5-1	TRBD2	TRBJ2-2	TGCGCCAGCAGCCGCCGCGGACTAGCGGGGGTCCTGAACACCGGGGAGCTGTTTTTT	CASSRRGLAGVLNTGELFF
once	TRBV5-4	.	TRBJ2-5	TGTGCCAGCAGCTTGAACAGGTACCAAGAGACCCAGTACTTC	CASSLNRYQETQYF
.	TRBV6-6	TRBD1	TRBJ1-6	TGTGCCAGCAGTGGAGGACAGGGTGGATCACCCCTCCACTTT	CASSGGQGGSPLHF
.	TRBV7-9	.	TRBJ2-7	TGTGCCAGCAGCTTATACAGGTCCAAGGACGAGCAGTACTTC	CASSLYRSKDEQYF
.	TRBV9	.	TRBJ1-1	TGTGCCAGCAGCGTAGGAAGGAGGGACACTGAAGCTTTCTTT	CASSVGRRDTEAFF
.	TRBV15	TRBD2	TRBJ2-1	TGTGCCACCAAAAGACTAGCGGGGGGGCAAAACTACAATGAGCAGTTCTTC	CATKRLAGGQNYNEQFF
.	TRBV6-5	.	TRBJ2-5	TGTGCCAGCAGTTCCACTAGGTCTGGGGAGACCCAGTACTTC	CASSSTRSGETQYF
.	TRBV28	.	TRBJ1-2	TGTGCCAGCAGTTTCGGGGAAAACTATGGCTACACCTTC	CASSFGENYGYTF
.	TRBV7-2	TRBD1	TRBJ2-7	TGTGCCAGCAGCTTAGCGGACAGGGGGCGCTACGAGCAGTACTTC	CASSLADRGRYEQYF
few	TRBV9	.	TRBJ1-2	TGTGCCAGCAGCGTAACACCCCAAAGTCATGGCTACACCTTC	CASSVTPQSHGYTF
.	TRBV4-2	TRBD2	TRBJ2-2	TGTGCCAGCAGCCAAGCCGGTAGCGGGGGGAACACCGGGGAGCTGTTTTTT	CASSQAGSGGNTGELFF
once	TRBV9	.	TRBJ2-3	TGTGCCAGCAGCGTAGTCGGGGGAGGCACAGATACGCAGTATTTT	CASSVVGGGTDTQYF
.	TRBV7-9	.	TRBJ1-3	TGTGCCAGCAGCAATACCATTCAGGGCACTGGAAACACCATATATTTT	CASSNTIQGTGNTIYF
.	TRBV5-4	TRBD1	TRBJ2-4	TGTGCCAGCAGCTCACTTAGGGACAGGGTAGCCAAAAACATTCAGTACTTC	CASSSLRDRVAKNIQYF
.	TRBV2	.	TRBJ1-2	TGTGCCAGCTCCCCACAGGGACCTTATGGCTACACCTTC	CASSPQGPYGYTF
.	TRBV7-9	TRBD1	TRBJ2-1	TGTGCCAGCAGCTCCCGGACAGGTAGCTCCTACAATGAGCAGTTCTTC	CASSSRTGSSYNEQFF
.	TRBV7-2	.	TRBJ2-3	TGTGCCAGCAGCTTCAGAGGGGATACGCAGTATTTT	CASSFRGDTQYF
once	TRBV5-4	TRBD1	TRBJ1-3	TGTGCCAGCACCGGCCAGACAGGGGCCGGAAACACCATATATTTT	CASTGQTGAGNTIYF
once	TRBV9	.	TRBJ2-5	TGTGCCAGCAGCCTATGGGACAACCAAGAGACCCAGTACTTC	CASSLWDNQETQYF
few	TRBV6-1	.	TRBJ2-7	TGTGCCAGCAGTGAAGAGGCTAGGGGATTGGTCTACGAGCAGTACTTC	CASSEEARGLVYEQYF